This TCR beta chain emerged from a study of blood T cell repertoires in COVID-19 (dated by TCRdb to between 2020 and 2021). The study in broad terms: Samples from collaborators originated in the United States, Italy and Spain and spanned both the acute and convalescent phases of COVID-19. The sample metadata nearly always contained a de-identified subject ID, COVID-19 status, age in years and sex. The dataset comprised deeply sampled blood TCRbeta repertoires from subjects exposed to, actively infected with, or recovered from COVID-19. The samples were drawn from the first 160 participants of the ongoing ImmuneRACE study and from 1,254 subjects provided by 6 global collaborators. Where HLA class I and class II types were available, the types were taken from metadata supplied by the sample provider, not from assay-based typing. The repertoires were released in a freely available public database meant as a resource for research on the immune response to SARS-CoV-2. The material from the prospective study consisted of cDNA or gDNA derived from T cells, B-cell-depleted T cells, or PBMCs. Paper-wide results and their limitations: The quantity of clinical and demographic metadata differed by source and by participant and was supplied without curation.

About this clone: It lacks a known antigen. Per-base quality was not reported, and no clone a single base away is much larger than it.

Trimming removed 7 bases from V and 2 bases from J, leaving 12 bases between the germline ends. The CDR3 starts with the cysteine, ends with the phenylalanine, and has 14 residues. The entry retains the CDR3 DNA only, 42 bases that are in frame from base 1. Per the germline V gene, MNHEY is the CDR1 and SVGAGI is the CDR2. The immunoSEQ Assay, a bias-controlled multiplex PCR, was used to amplify TCRbeta CDR3 regions from genomic DNA. Per the original workflow: Nucleated cell counts per sample were estimated from amplification of reference gene primers within the assay. To quantify the absolute abundance of each unique TCRbeta CDR3 rearrangement, sequence reads were collapsed and filtered. Productive Simpson clonality was computed per sample as the square root of Simpson's diversity index over productive rearrangements. Held by TCRdb, this immuneACCESS table contains in-frame sequences only and omits some clones. Under half of the omission traces to an unresolved V gene where checked; the cause of the rest is unknown. That table supplies the V and J calls and clone size; D and trimming were determined from the DNA. The sample includes approximately 93,000 clones, with roughly 88% observed a single time. The top ten clones comprise around 2% of the sample.

In Seattle, one collaborating source enrolled patients while the infection was active and tracked those patients longitudinally over the course of disease. The collaborating institutions used their own protocols to collect whole blood in K2EDTA tubes. For TCRbeta analysis, collaborator samples were shipped as frozen whole blood, as isolated PBMCs, or as DNA extracted from either sample type. This receptor chain uses TRBV6-5 and TRBJ1-5; TRBD1 is a possible D gene, resting on 5 matching bases. The source material was peripheral blood. The receptor comes from a man aged 50-60 years with COVID-19, enrolled during active disease. The CDR3 protein sequence reads: CASTEWGGNQPQHF. The DNA sequence is TGTGCCAGCACCGAATGGGGGGGCAATCAGCCCCAGCATTTT.